The 14 T cell receptor beta chains given below trace back to one sample, sequenced in a study of T cell responses to AZD1222 COVID-19 vaccine. The table came from immunoSEQ multiplex PCR; TCRdb's copy has only in-frame clones and leaves some out. The table lists about 99,000 clones, 75% to 90% of them singletons. The sample in question was peripheral blood, obtained on day 0 of AZD1222 vaccination. The receptors here all came from an adult in good health.

This chain joins TRBV7-8 and TRBJ2-1, with D possibly TRBD2 on 6 matching bases. The CDR3 is made up of 15 amino acids. From germline, CDR1 is SGHVS and CDR2 FQNEAQ. Between the trimmed V and J ends, which lost 7 bases and 4 bases, there was a span of 17 bases. The CDR3 DNA reads as TGTGCCAGCACCCACGGGACGGGAGATTACAATGAGCAGTTCTTC. Protein: CASTHGTGDYNEQFF. Using reference TRBV7-8 and TRBJ2-1 for the parts outside the CDR3, the full variable domain is GAGVSQSPRYKVAKRGQDVALRCDPISGHVSLFWYQQALGQGPEFLTYFQNEAQLDKSGLPSDRFFAERPEGSVSTLKIQRTQQEDSAVYLCASTHGTGDYNEQFFGPGTRLTVL.

The V gene is TRBV2, the J gene TRBJ1-1; D gene unclear. Trimming removed 5 bases at V and 3 bases at J, with 16 bases between. Germline V gene data show CDR1 as SNHLY and CDR2 as FYNNEI. This CDR3 region has 15 residues. CDR3 in amino acids: CASSYPSPKHTEAFF. CDR3 in DNA: TGTGCCAGCAGTTACCCTTCCCCGAAGCACACTGAAGCTTTCTTT.

V and J are TRBV4-1 and TRBJ1-2; 8 nucleotides align to TRBD1. This CDR3 comprises 15 residues. Germline V gene lookup returns CDR1 MGHRA and CDR2 YSYEKL. Trimming removed 6 bases from V and 6 bases from J; junction bases left unmatched: 12. This chain's CDR3 is CASRPLGDRWDGYTF. CDR3 DNA sequence: TGCGCCAGCAGACCCTTGGGGGACAGGTGGGATGGCTACACCTTC.

The CDR3 coding sequence is TGTGCCAGCAGCCAAGGTGGCAGGGGAGTAGGTTCACCCCTCCACTTT. Protein: CASSQGGRGVGSPLHF. This chain uses TRBV3-1 (or the pseudogene TRBV3-2) with TRBJ1-6; D may be TRBD1 (6 bases). This CDR3 contains 16 residues. The V end was cut by 1 base, the J end by 9 bases, with 16 bases between. In germline, CDR1 is LGHDT, CDR2 YNNKEL (reference sequence).

There are many counts of this clone. The chain links TRBV30 to TRBJ1-6; no reliable D call. V was trimmed by 4 bases and J by 0 bases, leaving 13 bases between them. CDR3 length: 16 residues. Germline V gene data show CDR1 as GTSNPN and CDR2 as SVGIG (reference sequence). Here the CDR3 DNA reads TGTGCCTGGATCCAACCGGGGAGCTCCTATAATTCACCCCTCCACTTT. This codes for CAWIQPGSSYNSPLHF.

The V gene is TRBV5-5, the J gene TRBJ1-4, with D unclear. CDR3 length: 14 residues. Germline V gene sequence: CDR1 SGHKS, CDR2 YYEKEE (reference sequence). The V end lost 2 bases, the J end lost 3 bases, and 8 bases lay between the germline ends. In DNA form, the CDR3 reads TGTGCCAGCAGCTTAGGGAACGCTAATGAAAAACTGTTTTTT. It encodes CASSLGNANEKLFF.

CDR3 sequence: CASSQEASQPQHF. The CDR3 DNA is TGTGCCAGCAGCCAAGAAGCATCTCAGCCCCAGCATTTT. The chain employs TRBV3-1 (or the pseudogene TRBV3-2) and TRBJ1-5, with D hard to call. The CDR3 is 13 residues long. Germline V lookup: CDR1 LGHDT, CDR2 YNNKEL (reference sequence). V was trimmed by 0 bases and J by 6 bases, leaving 6 bases between them.

The rearrangement joins TRBV28 to TRBJ2-3; D may be TRBD1 (6 bases). CDR1 is MDHEN, CDR2 SYDVKM, per germline. The V end was cut by 5 bases, the J end by 5 bases, with 17 bases between. CDR3 length: 15 amino acids. The CDR3 sequence is CASSPTGRGIDTQYF. CDR3 DNA: TGTGCCAGCAGTCCCACAGGGAGAGGTATAGATACGCAGTATTTT.

In DNA form, the CDR3 reads TGCGCCAGCAGCCAACCGGGACAAAACTATGGCTACACCTTC. It is translated as CASSQPGQNYGYTF. The genes are TRBV5-1 and TRBJ1-2; D perhaps matches TRBD1 (6 bases). Between the trimmed V and J ends, which lost 4 bases and 2 bases, there was a span of 12 bases. Germline-derived CDR1 and CDR2 are SGHRS and YFSETQ. The CDR3 is 14 residues long.

The J gene is TRBJ2-5, the V gene TRBV6-5; 12 bases align to TRBD2. CDR1 and CDR2 (germline): MNHEY, SVGAGI. The CDR3 has 15 residues. The ends lost 6 bases at V and 5 bases at J; junction bases unmatched: 7. The CDR3 sequence: CASSPTSGRGETQYF. CDR3 in DNA: TGTGCCAGCAGCCCGACTAGCGGGAGAGGGGAGACCCAGTACTTC.

With respect to this clone: The identical CDR3 is also encoded by other nucleotide sequences in the sample. The chain employs TRBV14 and TRBJ2-2; D gene ambiguous. This CDR3 has 15 residues. Germline V CDR1 and CDR2: SGHDN, FVKESK. The V end was cut by 1 base, the J end by 0 bases, with 6 bases between. The CDR3: CASSQVGANTGELFF. The CDR3 nucleotides are TGTGCCAGCAGCCAAGTAGGCGCGAACACCGGGGAGCTGTTTTTT.

This chain links TRBV7-6 with TRBJ2-2; a weak D match, TRBD2 (6 bases). Germline loops: CDR1 SGHVS, CDR2 FNYEAQ. The CDR3 consists of 16 residues. The V and J ends lost 2 bases and 3 bases respectively, with 13 bases between them. CDR3 protein: CASSLFRGGYTGELFF. DNA for the CDR3: TGTGCCAGCAGCTTATTCCGTGGGGGGTACACCGGGGAGCTGTTTTTT. The full variable domain, rest sourced from reference TRBV7-6 and TRBJ2-2, is GAGVSQSPRYKVTKRGQDVALRCDPISGHVSLYWYRQALGQGPEFLTYFNYEAQQDKSGLPNDRFSAERPEGSISTLTIQRTEQRDSAMYRCASSLFRGGYTGELFFGEGSRLTVL.

The chain carries TRBV7-8 and TRBJ1-1; the D is unclear. Trimming stripped 4 bases from V and 0 bases from J, with 12 bases between. This CDR3 is built from 15 residues. Germline V lookup: CDR1 SGHVS, CDR2 FQNEAQ. The CDR3 protein is CASSSPRELNTEAFF. CDR3 in DNA: TGTGCCAGCAGCTCCCCACGGGAACTGAACACTGAAGCTTTCTTT.

The chain links TRBV4-2 to TRBJ1-2, with 7 nucleotides matching TRBD1. V lost 0 bases, J lost 2 bases, and 9 bases stayed unmatched. Germline V CDR1 and CDR2: LGHNA, YNFKEQ. The CDR3 extends over 17 amino acids. The CDR3 sequence is CASSQDLFGTANYGYTF. The CDR3, as DNA: TGTGCCAGCAGCCAAGATTTATTTGGGACAGCGAACTATGGCTACACCTTC.